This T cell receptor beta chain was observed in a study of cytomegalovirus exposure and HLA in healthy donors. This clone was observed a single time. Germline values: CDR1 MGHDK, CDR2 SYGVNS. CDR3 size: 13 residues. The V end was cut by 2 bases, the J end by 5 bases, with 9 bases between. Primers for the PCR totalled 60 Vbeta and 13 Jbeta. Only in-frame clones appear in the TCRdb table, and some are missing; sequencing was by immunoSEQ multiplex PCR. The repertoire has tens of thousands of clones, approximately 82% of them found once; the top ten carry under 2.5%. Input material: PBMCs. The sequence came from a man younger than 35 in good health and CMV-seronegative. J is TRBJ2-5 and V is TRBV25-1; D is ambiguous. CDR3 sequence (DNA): TGTGCCAGCAGTGAACCGGGTCGGGAGACCCAGTACTTC. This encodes CASSEPGRETQYF.